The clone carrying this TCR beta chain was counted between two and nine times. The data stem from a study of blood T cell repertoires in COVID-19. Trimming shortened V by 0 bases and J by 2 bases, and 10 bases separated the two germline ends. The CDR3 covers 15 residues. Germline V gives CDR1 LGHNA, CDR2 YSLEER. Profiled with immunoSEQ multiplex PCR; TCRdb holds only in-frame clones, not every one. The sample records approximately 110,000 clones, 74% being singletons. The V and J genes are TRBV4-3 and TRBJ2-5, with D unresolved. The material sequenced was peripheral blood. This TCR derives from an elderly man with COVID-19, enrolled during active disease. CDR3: CASSQERTIQETQYF. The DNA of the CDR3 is TGCGCCAGCAGCCAAGAGCGAACTATTCAAGAGACCCAGTACTTC.